Below, one T cell receptor (beta chain) is given with its context. Its antigen is not identified. Profiled with immunoSEQ multiplex PCR; TCRdb holds only in-frame clones, not every one. The sample records roughly 500,000 clones, more than 65% being singletons. This entry comes from a study of shared clonotypes between healthy human individuals. Germline V CDR1 and CDR2: MNHEY, SMNVEV (reference sequence). V shed 5 bases and J shed 0 bases, with 10 bases lying between them. There are 14 residues in the CDR3. The study, taken as a whole, reports: Among donors, the sharing of clonotypes was expected to be influenced by sequencing depth.

The sample taken for sequencing was PBMCs. This clonotype was sampled from a woman aged 35 to 49 in good health. Some clones in this sample may be carry-over from other donors' samples. The chain combines TRBV27 with TRBJ1-2, with D unclear. CDR3 residues: CASSPLTTNYGYTF. CDR3 in DNA: TGTGCCAGCAGTCCTCTAACTACTAACTATGGCTACACCTTC.